Detailed here is one TCR beta chain. PCR was performed using 60 Vbeta and 13 Jbeta primers. Here immunoSEQ multiplex PCR was the method, and the copy in TCRdb shows in-frame clones only, minus some. The data contain about 160,000 clones, about four fifths of them singletons. The sample belongs to a study of cytomegalovirus exposure and HLA in healthy donors. Unmatched junction bases numbered 6, after V lost 6 bases and J lost 2 bases. CDR3 length equals 14 residues. Germline CDR1 and CDR2: SQVTM and ANQGSEA. This chain uses TRBV29-1 with TRBJ1-5, with 8 nucleotides matching TRBD1. Input material: PBMCs. The sequence was obtained from a woman between 18 and 30 years old in good health and CMV-seronegative. CDR3 sequence (DNA): TGCAGCGTGACGACAGGGGACGGCAATCAGCCCCAGCATTTT. Translating it yields CSVTTGDGNQPQHF.